The present T cell receptor (beta chain) was sequenced within a study of T cell clones after liver transplantation. Study summary: As an antigen-independent comparator, third-party-reactive TCRbeta sequences came from pre-transplant mixed lymphocyte reactions.

This clone was detected only a few times. TCRdb's copy holds only in-frame clones and misses some; the assay was immunoSEQ multiplex PCR. The sample holds about 99,000 clones; 80% to 85% are singletons and the top ten take over 0.75%. V lost 2 bases, J lost 4 bases, and 10 bases stayed unmatched. CDR3 length equals 17 residues. Germline loops: CDR1 SGHVS, CDR2 FQNEAQ. The source was CD4+ T cells from blood, collected before liver transplant. This clonotype was sampled from a human donor who received a liver transplant. J is TRBJ2-1 and V is TRBV7-8; 8 bases fit TRBD1. CDR3 DNA: TGTGCCAGCAGCTTATATAGTTGGACAGGGAGGTACAATGAGCAGTTCTTC. The encoded protein is CASSLYSWTGRYNEQFF.